This section outlines one T cell receptor (beta chain) sequence together with its context. What it binds is not known. The sample is drawn from a study of tumor-infiltrating lymphocytes in localized non-small cell lung cancer. Study-level information: Some samples were collected after neoadjuvant chemotherapy; smokers, never-smokers and several histologies were included. Study-level points and caveats: Higher tumor T cell infiltration than in uninvolved lung was supported by TCRbeta sequencing.

Sequencing used immunoSEQ multiplex PCR; TCRdb keeps in-frame clones, though not all of them. The repertoire holds about 21,000 clones, with over 70% as singletons. CDR3 length: 11 amino acids. Germline values: CDR1 SGHTA, CDR2 FQGNSA. V lost 5 bases and J 2 bases, leaving 3 bases between the germline ends. The origin of this receptor is a human donor with non-small cell lung cancer. The specimen was lung tumor tissue. The V call is TRBV7-2, the J call TRBJ2-5; D not certain. The CDR3 DNA reads TGTGCCAGCAGCGAACAAGAGACCCAGTACTTC. It codes for CASSEQETQYF. Full variable domain (remainder filled in from reference TRBV7-2 and TRBJ2-5): GAGVSQSPSNKVTEKGKDVELRCDPISGHTALYWYRQSLGQGLEFLIYFQGNSAPDKSGLPSDRFSAERTGGSVSTLTIQRTQQEDSAVYLCASSEQETQYFGPGTRLLVL.